This T cell receptor beta chain was captured in a study of metastatic and nonmetastatic thyroid tumors. The entire patient cohort was treatment-naive prior to thyroid surgery. By sample share, this clone is medium-sized (0.01 to 0.1%). TCRdb reanalyzed the PCR reads with MiXCR. The sample has about 21,000 clones, roughly 12% seen once. This CDR3 is 15 amino acids long. Trimming at V came to 5 bases and at J to 6 bases, leaving 8 bases not matched to a gene. The V gene's germline CDR1 is MNHNS and CDR2 SASEGT. The sample was blood. The chain links TRBV6-1 to TRBJ2-1; 9 bases fit TRBD1. The source of this sequence is a female donor with papillary thyroid cancer or a benign thyroid nodule (not recorded which). Some clones in this sample may be carry-over from other donors' samples. The CDR3 DNA reads TGTGCCAGCAGTTCCACAGGGGGCGCTGTCAATGAGCAGTTCTTC. Protein: CASSSTGGAVNEQFF.